This T cell receptor (beta chain) originates from a study of cytomegalovirus exposure and HLA in healthy donors. The protocol was immunoSEQ multiplex PCR, while the TCRdb copy is restricted to in-frame clones and leaves out a portion. The repertoire holds about 50,000 clones, 88% seen once, with approximately 6.4% in the top ten. The table lists this clone with a count of one. V lost 0 bases and J lost 4; bases outside the gene matches: 5. CDR3 length: 15 residues. Germline V CDR1 and CDR2: MGHRA, YSYEKL. Source material: PBMCs. The receptor was isolated from a woman aged 25 to 39 in good health and CMV-seronegative. The genes are TRBV4-1 and TRBJ1-2, with 7 bases identical to TRBD1. The CDR3 spells CASSQEQGTFYGYTF. CDR3 sequence (DNA): TGCGCCAGCAGCCAAGAACAGGGGACCTTCTATGGCTACACCTTC.